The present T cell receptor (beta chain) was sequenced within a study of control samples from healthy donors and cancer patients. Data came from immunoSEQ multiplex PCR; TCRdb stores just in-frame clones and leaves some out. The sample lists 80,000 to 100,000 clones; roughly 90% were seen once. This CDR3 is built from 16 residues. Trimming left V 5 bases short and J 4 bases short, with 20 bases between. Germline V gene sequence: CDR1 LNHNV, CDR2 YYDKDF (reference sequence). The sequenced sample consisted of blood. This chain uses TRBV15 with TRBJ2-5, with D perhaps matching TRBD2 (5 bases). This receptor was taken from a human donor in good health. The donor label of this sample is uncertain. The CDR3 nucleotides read TGTGCCACCAGCCCCGACGGGGTCCGCTCAGGAGAGACCCAGTACTTC. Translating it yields CATSPDGVRSGETQYF.